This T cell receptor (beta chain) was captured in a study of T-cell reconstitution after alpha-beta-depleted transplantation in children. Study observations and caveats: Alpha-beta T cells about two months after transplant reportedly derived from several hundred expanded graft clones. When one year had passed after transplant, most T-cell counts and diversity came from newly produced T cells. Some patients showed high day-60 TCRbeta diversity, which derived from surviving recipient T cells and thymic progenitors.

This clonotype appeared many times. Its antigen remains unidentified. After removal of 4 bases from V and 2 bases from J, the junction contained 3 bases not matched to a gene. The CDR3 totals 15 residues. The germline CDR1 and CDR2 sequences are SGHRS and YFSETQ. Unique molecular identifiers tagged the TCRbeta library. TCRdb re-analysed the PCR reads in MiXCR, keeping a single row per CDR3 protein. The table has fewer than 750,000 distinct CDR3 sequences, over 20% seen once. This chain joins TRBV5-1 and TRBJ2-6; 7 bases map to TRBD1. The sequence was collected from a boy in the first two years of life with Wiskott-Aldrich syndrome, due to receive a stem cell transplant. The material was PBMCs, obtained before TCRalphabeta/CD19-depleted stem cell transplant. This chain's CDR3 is CASSTDRAGANVLTF. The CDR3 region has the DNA TGCGCCAGCAGCACCGACAGGGCTGGGGCCAACGTCCTGACTTTC.